This paragraph covers one T cell receptor beta chain sequence. Antigen: not known. This specimen belongs to a study of brain T cells in children with intractable seizures. Only cases whose brain tissue showed the highest T cell transcript signatures were sequenced. Pre-surgery treatment included at least one anti-epileptic drug. Study findings and constraints: Only CDR3 sequence similarity suggested viral specificity, without known HCMV serostatus. Absence of clones before surgery may stem from lower sequencing depth.

Profiling relied on immunoSEQ multiplex PCR, and the TCRdb table lists in-frame clones only, not all of them. In the table there are about 80,000 clones, about 93% of which are singletons. J gave up 3 bases and V 5 bases, and 4 bases lay outside the gene matches. Germline V gene lookup returns CDR1 SNHLY and CDR2 FYNNEI. The CDR3 is 14 amino acids. The chain employs TRBV2 and TRBJ1-2, with TRBD1 identical over 9 bases. This material consisted of peripheral blood, taken at surgery. This receptor was identified in a girl aged 2 to 9 with Rasmussen encephalitis and intractable seizures. CDR3 amino acids: CASSPGTGYYGYTF. The CDR3 DNA sequence: TGTGCCAGCAGTCCCGGGACAGGGTACTATGGCTACACCTTC.